The sample holds a few counts of the clone carrying this TCR beta chain. Its antigen is not identified. Germline loops: CDR1 MNHEY, CDR2 SVGAGI. This CDR3 contains 11 residues. Trimming removed 10 bases from V and 8 bases from J, with 12 bases in between. Regarding the study as a whole: Tumor-infiltrating Treg TCR alpha and beta sequences overlapped most with tumor naive CD4+ T cells, then blood naive. Tumor memory CD4+ T cell TCR gene usage was found to cluster with blood and lymph node memory CD4+ cells and with lymph node naive CD4+ cells.

After constant-region reverse-primer amplification, full-length variable regions underwent semi-nested PCR with Nested Universal Primer A. Each CDR3 protein gets one entry after TCRdb re-called the 5' RACE reads with MiXCR. The sample lists some 40,000 distinct CDR3 sequences, approximately 31% occurring once. The memory fraction was CD4+CD45RO+CD25- cells. This TCR was recovered from a female donor with breast cancer. Specimen: memory CD4+ T cells sorted from a lymph node. Subset of the sample: memory CD4+ T cells, CD4+CD45RO+CD25-. The V and J genes are TRBV6-5 and TRBJ2-1, with a weak D call TRBD1 (6 bases). DNA of the CDR3: TGTGCCACTACACAGGGCGATGAGCAGTTCTTC. The encoded protein is CATTQGDEQFF.